The 27 T cell receptor beta chains reported below all come from one sample, sequenced in a study of T-cell memory formation after mild COVID-19. Via MiXCR, TCRdb re-called the 5' RACE reads, giving one row per CDR3 protein. The table shows 500,000 to 600,000 distinct CDR3 sequences, with approximately 19% occurring only once. The sample consisted of PBMCs or a T cell subset sorted from them (not recorded which). The receptors originated from an adult woman who had mild COVID-19 (a few samples of this study predate the infection). Cell type and time point are not known.

This chain uses TRBV29-1 with TRBJ1-2; 7 bases are shared with TRBD1. CDR3 length: 12 residues. The germline V gene has CDR1 SQVTM and CDR2 ANQGSEA. V lost 6 bases to trimming and J lost 8 bases; unmatched junction nucleotides: 9. In nucleotides, the CDR3 is TGCAGCGTGGACAAGACAGGGCGCGGCTACACCTTC. It yields the protein CSVDKTGRGYTF.

This chain uses TRBV20-1 with TRBJ2-1; 11 bases agree with TRBD2. CDR3 size: 18 residues. The germline gives CDR1 DFQATT, CDR2 SNEGSKA (reference sequence). Trimming cost V 1 base and J 0 bases; bases outside gene matches: 8. The CDR3 DNA sequence: TGCAGTGCTAGAGTGGGACTAGCGGCCGACACCTCCTACAATGAGCAGTTCTTC. Translation: CSARVGLAADTSYNEQFF.

In its sample, this clonotype was seen a few times. The J gene is TRBJ2-3, the V gene TRBV7-8; no clear D gene. The germline gives CDR1 SGHVS, CDR2 FQNEAQ. This CDR3 spans 14 amino acids. V was pared by 4 bases and J by 4 bases, with 12 bases between. CDR3 nucleotides: TGTGCCAGCAGCTCCCTAGATGGGGCAGATACGCAGTATTTT. Translation gives CASSSLDGADTQYF.

There are a few counts of this clonotype. The genes are TRBV24-1 and TRBJ2-7; D perhaps matches TRBD1 (5 bases). The germline V gene encodes CDR1 KGHDR and CDR2 SFDVKD. With 3 bases removed from V and 5 bases from J, the gap between germline ends came to 10 bases. The CDR3 is 13 residues long. The CDR3 region is CATSDTDSDEQYF. The CDR3 nucleotides read TGTGCCACCAGTGATACTGACAGCGACGAGCAGTACTTC.

This clonotype was observed many times. Mismatch with germline at one junction end may stem from a read error. The V call is TRBV29-1, the J call TRBJ1-1; D unresolved. Germline-derived CDR1 and CDR2 are SQVTM and ANQGSEA. The length of the CDR3 is 10 residues. The CDR3 nucleotides are TGCAGCGTTTTGAATACTGAAGCTTTCTTT. This gives the protein CSVLNTEAFF.

The V and J genes are TRBV5-1 and TRBJ2-1; 13 bases are a match to TRBD2. The CDR3 has 20 amino acids. The trim removed 4 bases at V and 6 bases at J, leaving 19 bases unmatched. Germline V CDR1 and CDR2: SGHRS, YFSETQ. The CDR3, as DNA: TGCGCCAGCAGCCAGGACTTGGGAAAAGAGGGACTAGCGGGGCGCAATGAGCAGTTCTTC. Translating it yields CASSQDLGKEGLAGRNEQFF.

This clonotype was recorded a few times. This chain joins TRBV7-2 and TRBJ2-1, with 9 positions matching TRBD1. This CDR3 contains 18 residues. Trimming cost V 3 bases and J 0 bases; bases outside gene matches: 9. The germline CDR1 and CDR2 sequences are SGHTA and FQGNSA. CDR3 amino acids: CASSFPSGTGSSYNEQFF. The CDR3 DNA reads TGTGCCAGCAGCTTCCCCTCAGGGACAGGGAGCTCCTACAATGAGCAGTTCTTC.

This clonotype was detected only a few times. The J gene is TRBJ1-1, the V gene TRBV28, with D unresolved. The CDR3 has 12 residues. CDR1 and CDR2 from the germline V gene are MDHEN and SYDVKM. With 10 bases removed from V and 4 bases from J, the gap between germline ends came to 13 bases. The CDR3 bases are TGTGCCACCGATAATAGGATCACTGAAGCTTTCTTT. It translates to CATDNRITEAFF.

The rearrangement joins TRBV6-6 to TRBJ1-2; D is uncertain. This CDR3 comprises 13 residues. Germline V gene sequence: CDR1 MNHNY, CDR2 SVGAGI (reference sequence). The V gene lost 6 bases and the J gene lost 4 bases, with 12 bases spanning the gap. The CDR3 DNA reads TGTGCCAGCAGCCCCACTGATACCTATGGCTACACCTTC. Translating gives CASSPTDTYGYTF.

The rearrangement links TRBV4-1 to TRBJ1-2; 11 nucleotides match TRBD1. The CDR3 length is 16 residues. Germline V gene lookup returns CDR1 MGHRA and CDR2 YSYEKL. The V gene end was trimmed by 3 bases and the J gene end by 4 bases; junction bases not matched to a gene: 7. The CDR3 DNA reads TGCGCCAGCAGCCAGAGGACAGGGGGCATAGGCTATGGCTACACCTTC. Encoded protein: CASSQRTGGIGYGYTF.

This clonotype has only a few counts. This chain joins TRBV6-5 and TRBJ1-1; possibly TRBD1 for D (5 bases). Deletions cut 6 bases from V and 0 bases from J, with 17 bases between. Germline V gives CDR1 MNHEY, CDR2 SVGAGI. The CDR3 is 16 amino acids. The CDR3 protein is CASRNSRQLMNTEAFF. In DNA form, the CDR3 reads TGTGCCAGCAGGAACTCACGACAGCTCATGAACACTGAAGCTTTCTTT.

The rearrangement links TRBV13 to TRBJ2-2, with 8 bases identical to TRBD1. Germline V gives CDR1 PRHDT, CDR2 FYEKMQ (reference sequence). The CDR3 spans 15 residues. V lost 6 bases to trimming and J lost 5 bases; unmatched junction nucleotides: 8. As DNA, the CDR3 is TGTGCCAGCAGTTCCGGGACAGGTCGAACCGGGGAGCTGTTTTTT. Its translation: CASSSGTGRTGELFF.

This sequence joins TRBV6-2 or TRBV6-3 and TRBJ2-1; 8 bases agree with TRBD2. CDR1 and CDR2 (germline): MNHEY, SVGEGT. V lost 6 bases, J lost 7 bases, and 11 bases stayed unmatched. The CDR3 runs 15 residues. The DNA of the CDR3 is TGTGCCAGCAGCCCTGCGGGACTAGTCTCTAATGAGCAGTTCTTC. This encodes CASSPAGLVSNEQFF.

The chain employs TRBV18 and TRBJ1-2, with 9 bases lining up with TRBD1. There are 13 residues in the CDR3. V was pared by 6 bases and J by 6 bases, with 5 bases of the junction left unmatched. Germline values: CDR1 KGHSH, CDR2 LQKENI. CDR3 residues: CASSDGTGNGYTF. In DNA, the CDR3 is TGTGCCAGCTCCGACGGGACAGGGAATGGCTACACCTTC. Together with reference TRBV18 and TRBJ1-2, the CDR3 gives the full variable domain: NAGVMQNPRHLVRRRGQEARLRCSPMKGHSHVYWYRQLPEEGLKFMVYLQKENIIDESGMPKERFSAEFPKEGPSILRIQQVVRGDSAAYFCASSDGTGNGYTFGSGTRLTVV.

The chain is built from TRBV6-6 and TRBJ2-5; 11 nucleotides line up with TRBD2. Germline CDR1 MNHNY, CDR2 SVGAGI (reference sequence). V lost 6 bases, J lost 0 bases, and 6 bases stayed unmatched. This CDR3 has 16 amino acids. The CDR3 sequence is CASSSSTSGDQETQYF. CDR3 DNA sequence: TGTGCCAGCAGCTCCTCGACTAGCGGGGACCAAGAGACCCAGTACTTC.

The chain links TRBV7-2 to TRBJ2-1, with D perhaps TRBD1 or TRBD2 (5 bases each). V was clipped by 1 base and J by 0 bases, with 10 bases between them. Germline V gene data show CDR1 as SGHTA and CDR2 as FQGNSA. This CDR3 is built from 16 residues. In nucleotides, the CDR3 is TGTGCCAGCAGCTTAGGGGGGTGGAGCTCCTACAATGAGCAGTTCTTC. Its protein is CASSLGGWSSYNEQFF.

The chain is built from TRBV5-1 and TRBJ1-1; D unclear. The CDR3 sequence is 14 residues long. CDR1 and CDR2 from the germline V gene are SGHRS and YFSETQ. Trimming shortened V by 0 bases and J by 5 bases, and 11 bases separated the two germline ends. The chain's CDR3 is CASSLAVGMTEAFF. The CDR3 DNA sequence: TGCGCCAGCAGCTTGGCCGTAGGAATGACTGAAGCTTTCTTT.

The V call is TRBV11-2, the J call TRBJ1-2; TRBD1 might be the D (6 bases). Per germline, CDR1 SGHAT and CDR2 FQNNGV. The CDR3 spans 14 residues. The V and J ends lost 1 base and 6 bases respectively, with 12 bases between them. The chain's CDR3 is CASSLVTGSDGYTF. The CDR3 nucleotides are TGTGCCAGCAGCTTAGTTACAGGGAGCGATGGCTACACCTTC. Full variable domain (remainder filled in from reference TRBV11-2 and TRBJ1-2): EAGVAQSPRYKIIEKRQSVAFWCNPISGHATLYWYQQILGQGPKLLIQFQNNGVVDDSQLPKDRFSAERLKGVDSTLKIQPAKLEDSAVYLCASSLVTGSDGYTFGSGTRLTVV.

For the CDR3, the DNA is TGTGCCAGTAGTATCGCCGGGACAGGGGCGTACGAGCAGTACTTC. The encoded protein is CASSIAGTGAYEQYF. The genes are TRBV19 and TRBJ2-7; 10 bases are shared with TRBD1. The CDR3 runs 15 residues. The germline V gene encodes CDR1 LNHDA and CDR2 SQIVND (reference sequence). With V trimmed by 3 bases and J by 4 bases, 6 bases remained unmatched. The entire variable domain, with the rest obtained from reference TRBV19 and TRBJ2-7, is as follows: DGGITQSPKYLFRKEGQNVTLSCEQNLNHDAMYWYRQDPGQGLRLIYYSQIVNDFQKGDIAEGYSVSREKKESFPLTVTSAQKNPTAFYLCASSIAGTGAYEQYFGPGTRLTVT.

This chain uses TRBV15 with TRBJ1-5; TRBD1 might be the D (5 bases). This CDR3 spans 14 amino acids. The germline V gene has CDR1 LNHNV and CDR2 YYDKDF (reference sequence). The V gene lost 0 bases and the J gene lost 3 bases, with 6 bases spanning the gap. CDR3 DNA: TGTGCCACCAGCAGAGACGGGGCCAATCAGCCCCAGCATTTT. Its protein is CATSRDGANQPQHF.

This clonotype was seen at least ten times. The DNA of the CDR3 is TGCGCCAGCAGCTTGTCCCCCGGGGCCGAAAAGGAGCTGTTTTTT. Its protein is CASSLSPGAEKELFF. This rearrangement joins TRBV5-1 to TRBJ2-2; D might be TRBD1 or TRBD2, each matching 5 bases. Germline V gives CDR1 SGHRS, CDR2 YFSETQ. The CDR3 is made up of 15 amino acids. V lost 1 base and J lost 10, with 17 bases in between.

This chain uses TRBV27 with TRBJ2-7; 9 positions agree with TRBD2. The CDR3 runs 14 residues. J was trimmed by 0 bases and V by 6 bases; bases with no gene match: 3. Germline V gene lookup returns CDR1 MNHEY and CDR2 SMNVEV (reference sequence). CDR3 in amino acids: CASRRLAASYEQYF. Written as DNA, the CDR3 is TGTGCCAGCAGAAGACTAGCGGCCTCCTACGAGCAGTACTTC.

This chain joins TRBV4-1 and TRBJ1-1; 7 bases line up with TRBD1. Germline-derived CDR1 and CDR2 are MGHRA and YSYEKL. The CDR3 extends over 15 amino acids. Trimming cost V 0 bases and J 2 bases; bases outside gene matches: 3. The CDR3 coding sequence is TGCGCCAGCAGCCAAGAGGGGACAGCAAACACTGAAGCTTTCTTT. It encodes CASSQEGTANTEAFF.

This sequence joins TRBV7-2 and TRBJ1-6; no reliable D call. The length of the CDR3 is 17 residues. The V and J ends lost 3 bases and 1 base respectively, with 13 bases between them. Germline-derived CDR1 and CDR2 are SGHTA and FQGNSA. The CDR3 nucleotides read TGTGCCAGCAGCTTGCTCATCGGTGGATCCTATAATTCACCCCTCCACTTT. Its protein product is CASSLLIGGSYNSPLHF.

This clonotype was observed a handful of times. The chain is built from TRBV6-1 and TRBJ2-3; the match to TRBD2 covers 7 bases. The CDR3 is 14 amino acids. Germline CDR1 MNHNS, CDR2 SASEGT. Trimming at V came to 5 bases and at J to 2 bases, leaving 4 bases not matched to a gene. The CDR3 spells CASSPAGDTDTQYF. The CDR3 DNA reads TGTGCCAGCAGTCCGGCGGGGGACACAGATACGCAGTATTTT.

The rearrangement links TRBV20-1 to TRBJ2-1; 14 bases line up with TRBD2. In germline, CDR1 is DFQATT, CDR2 SNEGSKA (reference sequence). The CDR3 has 15 residues. V trimming: 2 bases; J trimming: 6 bases; junction bases outside the gene matches: 3. The CDR3 spells CSARKTSGRANEQFF. DNA for the CDR3: TGCAGTGCTAGAAAGACTAGCGGGAGGGCCAATGAGCAGTTCTTC.

V and J are TRBV7-9 and TRBJ2-2, with TRBD2 identical over 7 bases. Germline lookup yields CDR1 SEHNR and CDR2 FQNEAQ (reference sequence). The ends lost 5 bases at V and 4 bases at J; junction bases unmatched: 13. This CDR3 has 17 amino acids. The CDR3 DNA is TGTGCCAGCAGCCCTTCAACCAGCCGGGGGGTCACCGGGGAGCTGTTTTTT. Translated, it gives CASSPSTSRGVTGELFF.